The rows below give T cell receptor beta chains drawn from one sample of a study of blood T cell repertoires in COVID-19. The protocol was immunoSEQ multiplex PCR, while the TCRdb copy is restricted to in-frame clones and leaves out a portion. Among about 200,000 clones listed, roughly 94% were seen once. Input material: peripheral blood. The receptors originated from a man aged 30-40 years with acute or convalescent COVID-19. CDR3s include the opening cysteine and the closing phenylalanine or tryptophan. D genes are given only for firm matches. Clone sizes are given selectively: once, few, many, or a class where the clone is expanded.

TRBJ2-2	.	TRBD2	TRBV15	TGTGCCACCCTGGGGCGGGAGCCCGGGGAGCTGTTTTTT	CATLGREPGELFF
TRBJ1-6	.	.	TRBV10-1	TGCGCCAGCAGTGAGCTAGTCGGTTCGGAAAGCAATTCACCCCTCCACTTT	CASSELVGSESNSPLHF
TRBJ2-7	.	TRBD1	TRBV9	TGTGCCAGCAGCCGCGGGACAGGGGACTACGAGCAGTACTTC	CASSRGTGDYEQYF
TRBJ2-1	.	TRBD1	TRBV18	TGTGCCAGCTCACCGCTAGACAGGGGGGGTTCCTACAATGAGCAGTTCTTC	CASSPLDRGGSYNEQFF
TRBJ1-6	.	TRBD1	TRBV14	TGTGCCAGCAGCCAATGGGACAGCGATAATTCACCCCTCCACTTT	CASSQWDSDNSPLHF
TRBJ1-5	.	.	TRBV19	TGTGCCAGTAGTCCTACTGCGGGTAGCAATCAGCCCCAGCATTTT	CASSPTAGSNQPQHF
TRBJ1-5	.	TRBD1	TRBV3-1/TRBV3-2	TGTGCCAGCAGCCCCGGGACAGGGGGCGGGTGGCCCCAGCATTTT	CASSPGTGGGWPQHF
TRBJ2-7	.	.	TRBV11-2	TGTGCCAGCAGCTTATATAACACCAACTACGAGCAGTACTTC	CASSLYNTNYEQYF
TRBJ2-7	once	TRBD1	TRBV11-2	TGTGCCAGCAGGCCACCGGGACAGCGGACCAACGAGCAGTACTTC	CASRPPGQRTNEQYF
TRBJ1-1	.	.	TRBV16	TGTGCCAGCAGCCAATCGAGGGTTTCGAACACTGAAGCTTTCTTT	CASSQSRVSNTEAFF
TRBJ1-1	.	.	TRBV18	TGTGCCAGCTCCAAAAGTACCGGGACTGCGAACACTGAAGCTTTCTTT	CASSKSTGTANTEAFF
TRBJ1-6	.	.	TRBV7-9	TGTGCCAGCAGCTCCGTTTCTAATTCACCCCTCCACTTT	CASSSVSNSPLHF
TRBJ2-5	.	TRBD2	TRBV30	TGTGCCTGGAGTGTACGTCCTAGCGGGCAACTATCCGGTGAGACCCAGTACTTC	CAWSVRPSGQLSGETQYF
TRBJ2-1	.	.	TRBV9	TGTGCCAGCAGCGTAGGGACCAGGGCATCTGAGCAGTTCTTC	CASSVGTRASEQFF
TRBJ2-1	few	TRBD2	TRBV7-3	TGTGCCAGCAGCTTAACCCCGACCCAGCGGGGGAACAATGAGCAGTTCTTC	CASSLTPTQRGNNEQFF